This T cell receptor (beta chain) was profiled in a study of cytomegalovirus exposure and HLA in healthy donors. Primers for the PCR totalled 60 Vbeta and 13 Jbeta. TCRdb's copy holds only in-frame clones and misses some; the assay was immunoSEQ multiplex PCR. The sample lists about 78,000 clones, 80% seen once, with about 34% in the top ten. The study, taken as a whole, reports: Rarity characterized most TCR sequences, yet some public TCRs appeared in many donors.

Donors showed nominal health when sampled, although they likely had unrecorded immune exposures. As regards this clone: Its target is unknown.

The CDR3 has 17 amino acids. V shed 6 bases, J shed 5 bases, and the junction held 14 bases outside the gene matches. Germline lookup yields CDR1 LNHDA and CDR2 SQIVND (reference sequence). The sequenced material came from PBMCs. The chain recombines TRBV19 with TRBJ2-2, with TRBD2 identical over 8 bases. The source of this sequence is a man aged 50-60 years in good health and CMV-seropositive. DNA of the CDR3: TGTGCCAGTAGCGAGCCGGATCCGGGACTAGTTACCGGGGAGCTGTTTTTT. Its translation is CASSEPDPGLVTGELFF. Complete variable domain (other parts from reference TRBV19 and TRBJ2-2): DGGITQSPKYLFRKEGQNVTLSCEQNLNHDAMYWYRQDPGQGLRLIYYSQIVNDFQKGDIAEGYSVSREKKESFPLTVTSAQKNPTAFYLCASSEPDPGLVTGELFFGEGSRLTVL.